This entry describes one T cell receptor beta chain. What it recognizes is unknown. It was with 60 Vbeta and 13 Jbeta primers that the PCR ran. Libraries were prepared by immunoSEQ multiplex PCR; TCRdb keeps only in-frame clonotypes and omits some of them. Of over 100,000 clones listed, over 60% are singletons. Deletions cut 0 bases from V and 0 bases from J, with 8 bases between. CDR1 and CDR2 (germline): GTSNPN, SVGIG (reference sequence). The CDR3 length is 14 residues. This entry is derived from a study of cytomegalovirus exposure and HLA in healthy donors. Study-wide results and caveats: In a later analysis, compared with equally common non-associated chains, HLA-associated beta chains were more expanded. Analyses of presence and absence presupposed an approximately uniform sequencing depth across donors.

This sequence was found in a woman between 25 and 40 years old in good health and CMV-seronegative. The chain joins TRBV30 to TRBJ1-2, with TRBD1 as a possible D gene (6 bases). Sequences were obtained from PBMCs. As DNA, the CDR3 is TGTGCCTGGAGTGTAGGGGGAGCTAACTATGGCTACACCTTC. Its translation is CAWSVGGANYGYTF.